Shown below are 27 T cell receptor beta chains from a single sample sequenced in a study of blood T cell repertoires in COVID-19 (dated by TCRdb to 2020 to 2021). The receptor library was made with the immunoSEQ multiplex PCR assay. Sourced from immuneACCESS, this table was stored by TCRdb with only in-frame sequences that have V and J called. A share of the clones is absent; for the studies checked, an unresolved V gene accounts for under half, and the remainder has no known explanation. The sample table shows roughly 240,000 clones, and under 90% are seen once. About 3.8% of the sample lies in the top ten. The sample taken for sequencing was PBMCs or T cells enriched from blood (not recorded which). These TCRs come from a middle-aged woman who had been exposed to COVID-19.

This chain links TRBV27 with TRBJ1-5; D might be TRBD1 (5 bases). The CDR3 covers 14 residues. Trimming took off 3 bases at V and 6 bases at J, with 12 bases between the two ends. Germline CDR1 MNHEY, CDR2 SMNVEV (reference sequence). The CDR3 nucleotides read TGTGCCAGCAGTTTGAGCAGGGTCGGTCAGCCCCAGCATTTT. Its protein product is CASSLSRVGQPQHF.

The V call is TRBV4-1, the J call TRBJ2-7; 9 bases are shared with TRBD1. CDR1 and CDR2 from the germline V gene are MGHRA and YSYEKL. The V gene end was trimmed by 1 base and the J gene end by 4 bases; junction bases not matched to a gene: 5. The CDR3 extends over 15 amino acids. CDR3 nucleotides: TGCGCCAGCAGCCAAGCCGGGACAGGGAGTTACGAGCAGTACTTC. This codes for CASSQAGTGSYEQYF.

This clone was detected only once. The V call is TRBV5-4, the J call TRBJ1-4, with D uncertain. V was trimmed by 2 bases and J by 3 bases, leaving 11 bases between them. Germline V gene data show CDR1 as SGHNT and CDR2 as YYREEE (reference sequence). The CDR3 has 15 residues. CDR3 amino acids: CASSFESNPNEKLFF. The CDR3 coding sequence is TGTGCCAGCAGCTTTGAAAGCAACCCTAATGAAAAACTGTTTTTT.

The J gene is TRBJ1-1, the V gene TRBV27; 12 bases line up with TRBD1. V lost 4 bases and J lost 11; bases outside the gene matches: 5. The CDR3 length is 13 residues. Germline lookup yields CDR1 MNHEY and CDR2 SMNVEV (reference sequence). This CDR3 is CASSSGQGAGAFF. Here the CDR3 DNA reads TGTGCCAGCAGTTCGGGACAGGGGGCAGGTGCTTTCTTT.

A remark on this clone: Other nucleotide sequences from this sample produce the same CDR3. The V gene is TRBV11-2, the J gene TRBJ2-1; the match to TRBD2 covers 7 bases. Germline loops: CDR1 SGHAT, CDR2 FQNNGV. V trimming: 1 base; J trimming: 0 bases; junction bases outside the gene matches: 0. This CDR3 contains 15 residues. CDR3 sequence (DNA): TGTGCCAGCAGCTTAGCGGGGGGCTCCTACAATGAGCAGTTCTTC. Its protein product is CASSLAGGSYNEQFF.

This chain uses TRBV5-4 with TRBJ2-5; weak D call: TRBD1 (5 bases). There are 15 residues in the CDR3. The V end was cut by 0 bases, the J end by 0 bases, with 9 bases between. Germline V gives CDR1 SGHNT, CDR2 YYREEE (reference sequence). The CDR3: CASSLEGPNQETQYF. In DNA, the CDR3 is TGTGCCAGCAGCTTGGAGGGGCCGAACCAAGAGACCCAGTACTTC.

This chain uses TRBV5-4 with TRBJ1-2, with 7 positions matching TRBD1. CDR3 length: 15 amino acids. With 4 bases clipped from V and 3 bases from J, the junction kept 9 bases outside the gene matches. Germline CDR1 reads SGHNT; CDR2 reads YYREEE (reference sequence). The CDR3 loop is CASSPGAQGDYGYTF. In nucleotides, the CDR3 is TGTGCCAGCAGCCCAGGAGCGCAGGGGGACTATGGCTACACCTTC.

In its sample, this clone was seen once. J is TRBJ2-7 and V is TRBV5-1; 9 bases align to TRBD1. Trimming cost V 3 bases and J 4 bases; bases outside gene matches: 5. CDR1 and CDR2 (germline): SGHRS, YFSETQ. The CDR3 contains 14 residues. The CDR3: CASSYPDRGYEQYF. Written as DNA, the CDR3 is TGCGCCAGCAGCTACCCGGACAGGGGTTACGAGCAGTACTTC.

The chain links TRBV5-1 to TRBJ2-3; 8 bases are a match to TRBD1. Trimming took 4 bases from V and 7 from J; bases not matched to a gene: 8. Germline V gene sequence: CDR1 SGHRS, CDR2 YFSETQ. This CDR3 has 14 amino acids. CDR3 in amino acids: CASSLRGPGNTQYF. DNA for the CDR3: TGCGCCAGCAGCCTCAGGGGGCCGGGGAATACGCAGTATTTT.

The chain uses TRBV5-1 and TRBJ1-5, with D unresolved. CDR1 and CDR2 (germline): SGHRS, YFSETQ. Deletions cut 4 bases from V and 6 bases from J, with 14 bases between. This CDR3 region has 14 residues. The CDR3 DNA reads TGCGCCAGCAGCCTGCAGGTTAACAGTCAGCCCCAGCATTTT. Amino acids: CASSLQVNSQPQHF.

This clone was seen a handful of times. This sequence joins TRBV3-1 (or the pseudogene TRBV3-2) and TRBJ1-2; 11 nucleotides align to TRBD1. CDR1 and CDR2 (germline): LGHDT, YNNKEL (reference sequence). The V and J ends lost 4 bases and 4 bases, in that order; junction bases with no gene match: 14. The CDR3 consists of 18 residues. This CDR3 is CASSPLVDRGRGVYGYTF. The CDR3 nucleotides read TGTGCCAGCAGCCCCCTCGTGGACAGGGGGCGCGGGGTCTATGGCTACACCTTC.

The chain is built from TRBV2 and TRBJ2-2, with 9 nucleotides matching TRBD1. J gave up 7 bases and V 5 bases, and 8 bases lay outside the gene matches. The CDR3 spans 15 residues. Germline V gives CDR1 SNHLY, CDR2 FYNNEI. The CDR3 nucleotides are TGTGCCAGCAGTCCGGACAGGGGATCGGGCGGGGAGCTGTTTTTT. It is translated as CASSPDRGSGGELFF.

The rearrangement joins TRBV20-1 to TRBJ2-1; perhaps TRBD2 as D (5 bases). V was clipped by 3 bases and J by 8 bases, with 8 bases between them. Germline-derived CDR1 and CDR2 are DFQATT and SNEGSKA (reference sequence). The CDR3 consists of 11 residues. CDR3 bases: TGCAGTGCTAGGGGAGCGGATGAGCAGTTCTTC. Translation gives CSARGADEQFF.

The chain combines TRBV4-3 with TRBJ2-7, with TRBD1 identical over 9 bases. The CDR3 runs to 16 residues. V was clipped by 0 bases and J by 5 bases; unmatched bases: 8. Germline V CDR1 and CDR2: LGHNA, YSLEER. As DNA, the CDR3 is TGCGCCAGCAGCCAAGACCCTACCGGGACAGGGAACGAGCAGTACTTC. Translation: CASSQDPTGTGNEQYF.

The chain has TRBV2 and TRBJ1-1; perhaps TRBD1 as D (5 bases). The V end lost 7 bases, the J end lost 0 bases, and 12 bases lay between the germline ends. The CDR3 runs 14 residues. The germline V gene encodes CDR1 SNHLY and CDR2 FYNNEI. CDR3 DNA: TGTGCCAGCATCAAAGGGACTATGAACACTGAAGCTTTCTTT. As protein: CASIKGTMNTEAFF.

The rearrangement links TRBV6-6 to TRBJ2-6, with TRBD1 identical over 10 bases. This CDR3 region has 17 residues. Germline trimming cut 6 bases from V and 4 bases from J; bases unmatched to any gene: 9. CDR1 is MNHNY, CDR2 SVGAGI, per germline (reference sequence). The CDR3 nucleotides are TGTGCCAGCAGCCGAACGGGACAGGGGAGCGGGGCCAACGTCCTGACTTTC. Amino acids: CASSRTGQGSGANVLTF.

The chain is built from TRBV5-4 and TRBJ2-4; possibly TRBD2 for D (5 bases). CDR3 length: 16 residues. Germline V gene sequence: CDR1 SGHNT, CDR2 YYREEE (reference sequence). The V end lost 9 bases, the J end lost 0 bases, and 19 bases lay between the germline ends. The CDR3 reads CATTTGQTIAKNIQYF. The CDR3 DNA follows: TGTGCCACCACCACCGGCCAGACTATAGCCAAAAACATTCAGTACTTC.

V usage is TRBV28 and J usage is TRBJ1-2; perhaps TRBD1 as D (6 bases). Germline V gives CDR1 MDHEN, CDR2 SYDVKM. Trimming took 5 bases from V and 8 from J, leaving 12 bases between them. The CDR3 extends over 12 amino acids. CDR3 sequence reads: CASSEQGRGYTF. In DNA form, the CDR3 reads TGTGCCAGCAGTGAACAGGGTAGGGGCTACACCTTC.

The chain links TRBV4-1 to TRBJ2-7; D may be TRBD2 (6 bases). The CDR3 runs to 18 residues. Trimming stripped 0 bases from V and 0 bases from J, with 18 bases between. CDR1 is MGHRA, CDR2 YSYEKL, per germline. CDR3 nucleotide sequence: TGCGCCAGCAGCCAAGAAGCTTCCGGGACTGCCGCCTCCTACGAGCAGTACTTC. Translated: CASSQEASGTAASYEQYF.

In this sample, this clone turned up once. V is TRBV28 and J is TRBJ2-5; D not certain. V shed 6 bases and J shed 2 bases, with 4 bases lying between them. In germline, CDR1 is MDHEN, CDR2 SYDVKM. CDR3 length: 11 amino acids. The CDR3 region has the DNA TGTGCCAGCAGGCGTCAAGAGACCCAGTACTTC. This gives the protein CASRRQETQYF.

This clone has just one count. This chain's CDR3 is CASSLWTGGQQPNVLTF. Written as DNA, the CDR3 is TGTGCCAGCAGTTTATGGACAGGGGGACAGCAGCCCAACGTCCTGACTTTC. The rearrangement uses TRBV28 and TRBJ2-6, with 9 positions matching TRBD1. The germline CDR1 and CDR2 sequences are MDHEN and SYDVKM. The CDR3 totals 17 residues. Losses at the gene ends were 0 bases for V and 8 bases for J; bases not matched to a gene: 8.

This rearrangement joins TRBV3-1 (or the pseudogene TRBV3-2) to TRBJ2-3; 7 nucleotides align to TRBD1. V lost 1 base, J lost 4 bases, and 14 bases stayed unmatched. The CDR3 loop spans 18 amino acids. Germline V CDR1 and CDR2: LGHDT, YNNKEL (reference sequence). The chain's CDR3 is CASSQGPIRQGIPDTQYF. DNA of the CDR3: TGTGCCAGCAGCCAAGGACCTATAAGACAGGGCATCCCAGATACGCAGTATTTT.

V gene TRBV7-3 combines with J gene TRBJ2-2; 10 bases align to TRBD1. The CDR3 spans 15 residues. Germline CDR1 SGHTA, CDR2 FQGTGA. The ends lost 2 bases at V and 4 bases at J; junction bases unmatched: 1. The CDR3 coding sequence is TGTGCCAGCAGCTTAGGGGACAGGGGCACCGGGGAGCTGTTTTTT. Its protein product is CASSLGDRGTGELFF.

This chain joins TRBV24-1 and TRBJ1-2; TRBD1 matches at 8 bases. V trimming: 4 bases; J trimming: 2 bases; junction bases outside the gene matches: 2. This CDR3 comprises 14 residues. Germline V CDR1 and CDR2: KGHDR, SFDVKD. In DNA, the CDR3 is TGTGCCACCAGTGAGGGGGACAGGAACTATGGCTACACCTTC. It specifies CATSEGDRNYGYTF.

The gene calls are TRBV7-2 and TRBJ2-5, with TRBD2 matching over 12 bases. The ends lost 5 bases at V and 4 bases at J; junction bases unmatched: 8. The CDR3 is made up of 16 amino acids. CDR1 SGHTA and CDR2 FQGNSA come from the germline V gene. CDR3: CASSTSGGRAGETQYF. CDR3 sequence (DNA): TGTGCCAGCAGCACTAGCGGGGGGCGGGCAGGAGAGACCCAGTACTTC.

J is TRBJ2-3 and V is TRBV29-1; possibly TRBD1 for D (6 bases). The CDR3 sequence is 13 residues long. V was clipped by 8 bases and J by 2 bases, with 14 bases between them. Germline lookup yields CDR1 SQVTM and CDR2 ANQGSEA. The DNA for the CDR3 is TGCAGCTGGGGGCGTCTACCCACAGATACGCAGTATTTT. Residues: CSWGRLPTDTQYF.

The chain joins TRBV16 to TRBJ1-1; 7 positions match TRBD1. The V gene's germline CDR1 is KGHSY and CDR2 FQNENV. V was clipped by 2 bases and J by 5 bases; unmatched bases: 8. The CDR3 length is 15 residues. CDR3 in amino acids: CASSQPDRAKTEAFF. The CDR3 region has the DNA TGTGCCAGCAGCCAACCAGACAGGGCAAAAACTGAAGCTTTCTTT.